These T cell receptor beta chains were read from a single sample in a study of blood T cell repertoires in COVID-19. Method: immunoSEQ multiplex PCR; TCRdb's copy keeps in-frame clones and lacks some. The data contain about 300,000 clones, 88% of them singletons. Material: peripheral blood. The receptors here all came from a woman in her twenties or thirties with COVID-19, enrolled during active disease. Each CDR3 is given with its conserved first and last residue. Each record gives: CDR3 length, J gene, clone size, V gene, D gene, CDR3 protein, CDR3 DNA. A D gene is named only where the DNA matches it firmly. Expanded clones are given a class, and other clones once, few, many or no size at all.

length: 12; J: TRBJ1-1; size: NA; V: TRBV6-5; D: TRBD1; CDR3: CASSTRTGEAFF; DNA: TGTGCCAGCAGTACCCGGACAGGAGAAGCTTTCTTT
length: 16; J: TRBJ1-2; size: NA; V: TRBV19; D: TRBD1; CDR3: CASSAGTGGGNYGYTF; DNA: TGTGCCAGTAGTGCTGGTACAGGGGGCGGAAACTATGGCTACACCTTC
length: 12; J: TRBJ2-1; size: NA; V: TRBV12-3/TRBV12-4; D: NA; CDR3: CASSFEYNEQFF; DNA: TGTGCCAGCAGTTTTGAGTACAATGAGCAGTTCTTC
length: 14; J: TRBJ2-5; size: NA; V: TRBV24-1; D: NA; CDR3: CATSDYRVQETQYF; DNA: TGTGCCACCAGTGACTACAGGGTTCAAGAGACCCAGTACTTC
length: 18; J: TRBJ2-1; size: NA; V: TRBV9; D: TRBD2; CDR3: CASSSGLAGGLSYNEQFF; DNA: TGTGCCAGCAGCTCAGGACTAGCGGGGGGCCTTTCCTACAATGAGCAGTTCTTC
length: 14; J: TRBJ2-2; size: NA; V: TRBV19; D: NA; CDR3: CASSGHANTGELFF; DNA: TGTGCCAGTAGTGGGCACGCGAACACCGGGGAGCTGTTTTTT
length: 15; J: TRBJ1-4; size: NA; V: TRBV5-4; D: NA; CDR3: CASSLEARGNEKLFF; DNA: TGTGCCAGCAGCTTGGAGGCCAGGGGCAATGAAAAACTGTTTTTT
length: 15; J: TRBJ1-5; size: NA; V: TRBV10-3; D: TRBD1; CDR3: CAISEDGTANQPQHF; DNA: TGTGCCATCAGTGAGGATGGGACAGCGAATCAGCCCCAGCATTTT
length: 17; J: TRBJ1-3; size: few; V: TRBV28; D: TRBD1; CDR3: CASRGTAVRRSGNTIYF; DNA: TGTGCCAGCAGAGGGACAGCAGTCCGTCGGTCTGGAAACACCATATATTTT
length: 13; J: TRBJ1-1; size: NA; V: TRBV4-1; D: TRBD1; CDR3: CASSQTGSTEAFF; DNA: TGCGCCAGCAGCCAGACAGGGTCCACTGAAGCTTTCTTT
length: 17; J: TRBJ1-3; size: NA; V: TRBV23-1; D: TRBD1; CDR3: CASSQRTGKSLGNTIYF; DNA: TGCGCCAGCAGTCAACGGACAGGGAAGAGTTTAGGAAACACCATATATTTT